These 24 T cell receptor beta chains were all obtained from the same sample, sequenced in a study of T cells in Graves' hyperthyroidism and ophthalmopathy. Amplified TCR beta CDR3 regions came from RNA transcripts. Using the HTBI primer set, a first-round RT-PCR was run on the TCR CDR3. TCRdb fed the multiplex PCR reads into MiXCR, producing one record per CDR3 protein. Here the sample spans about 540,000 distinct CDR3 sequences, roughly 50% being singletons. Material for sequencing was peripheral blood or thyroid tissue (not recorded which). These receptors all come from a woman under 30 with Graves' hyperthyroidism.

V and J are TRBV2 and TRBJ2-3; 7 bases are shared with TRBD2. Germline V lookup: CDR1 SNHLY, CDR2 FYNNEI. This CDR3 comprises 13 residues. The CDR3 protein is CATSEPSTDTQYF. The CDR3 DNA reads TGTGCTACTAGCGAACCAAGCACAGATACGCAGTATTTT.

This clonotype has ten or more counts. The chain recombines TRBV6-1 with TRBJ1-6; no firm D call. The CDR3 length is 13 residues. The V and J ends lost 2 bases and 5 bases respectively, with 4 bases between them. From germline, CDR1 is MNHNS and CDR2 SASEGT. The DNA for the CDR3 is TGTGCCAGCAGTGAAAACGATAATTCACCCCTCCACTTT. Its translation: CASSENDNSPLHF.

The DNA for the CDR3 is TGTGCCAGCAGTGAAGGGGTTGGGTACGAGCAGTACTTC. The encoded protein is CASSEGVGYEQYF. The rearrangement links TRBV2 to TRBJ2-7; D is ambiguous. CDR1 SNHLY and CDR2 FYNNEI come from the germline V gene. V lost 1 base and J lost 4, with 8 bases in between. The CDR3 is made up of 13 amino acids.

The chain links TRBV15 to TRBJ1-5; D remains ambiguous. Trimming shortened V by 7 bases and J by 0 bases, and 7 bases separated the two germline ends. Germline CDR1 is LNHNV and CDR2 is YYDKDF (reference sequence). The CDR3 is 13 residues long. This CDR3 reads CATTVASNQPQHF. CDR3 DNA sequence: TGTGCCACCACAGTGGCTAGCAATCAGCCCCAGCATTTT.

Of note for this clonotype: It may be a read error: a sequence one base away is much more abundant. V usage is TRBV4-1 and J usage is TRBJ2-7; maybe TRBD1 (7 bases). Germline loops: CDR1 MGHRA, CDR2 YSYEKL. This CDR3 is 15 amino acids long. V lost 4 bases and J lost 5, with 18 bases in between. This chain's CDR3 is CASSPSVGRGDEQYF. The CDR3 nucleotides are TGCGCCAGCAGCCCTTCGGTGGGCAGGGGGGACGAGCAGTACTTC.

The chain links TRBV2 to TRBJ1-2, with TRBD1 matching over 9 bases. CDR1 is SNHLY and CDR2 is FYNNEI in the germline V gene. CDR3 length equals 13 residues. Germline trimming cut 10 bases from V and 4 bases from J; bases unmatched to any gene: 7. The CDR3 loop is CATLGQGGYGYTF. The CDR3 nucleotides are TGTGCCACCCTGGGACAGGGCGGCTATGGCTACACCTTC.

The table lists this clonotype with many counts. V usage is TRBV12-3 or TRBV12-4 and J usage is TRBJ2-5; D is perhaps TRBD1 (6 bases). The CDR3 spans 15 residues. V lost 5 bases and J lost 1, with 14 bases in between. The DNA for the CDR3 is TGTGCCAGCAGTCCGGACAGTGCCTCCCAAGAGACCCAGTACTTC. It codes for CASSPDSASQETQYF.

This clonotype was recorded many times. The chain joins TRBV7-9 to TRBJ1-1; the match to TRBD1 covers 7 bases. The CDR3 is made up of 15 amino acids. Losses at the gene ends were 5 bases for V and 4 bases for J; bases not matched to a gene: 10. Germline assignment: CDR1 SEHNR and CDR2 FQNEAQ (reference sequence). The CDR3 DNA follows: TGTGCCAGCAGCCCGACGGAGGGGGCAAGCACTGAAGCTTTCTTT. The encoded protein is CASSPTEGASTEAFF. Variable domain in full (rest from reference TRBV7-9 and TRBJ1-1): DTGVSQNPRHKITKRGQNVTFRCDPISEHNRLYWYRQTLGQGPEFLTYFQNEAQLEKSRLLSDRFSAERPKGSFSTLEIQRTEQGDSAMYLCASSPTEGASTEAFFGQGTRLTVV.

Turning to this clonotype: This may be a read error: a much more frequent sequence differs by one nucleotide. The chain is built from TRBV11-2 and TRBJ1-1; D remains unclear. V was cut by 10 bases and J by 5 bases, with 20 bases left in between. Germline V lookup: CDR1 SGHAT, CDR2 FQNNGV. The CDR3 has 14 residues. This CDR3 reads CANAPGPYGTEAFF. As DNA, the CDR3 is TGTGCCAACGCCCCGGGCCCGTATGGGACTGAAGCTTTCTTT.

This clonotype came up a few times. This chain connects TRBV3-1 to TRBJ2-7; maybe TRBD1 (6 bases). The CDR3 runs 14 residues. The ends were cut back, 4 bases at V and 2 bases at J, with 12 bases in the middle. CDR1 LGHDT and CDR2 YNNKEL come from the germline V gene (reference sequence). The DNA for the CDR3 is TGTGCCAGCAGCCGGCCAGGGGATACCTACGAGCAGTACTTC. Protein: CASSRPGDTYEQYF.

In this sample, this clonotype turned up many times. The V gene is TRBV7-9, the J gene TRBJ2-2; D possibly corresponds to TRBD2 (6 bases). The germline V gene encodes CDR1 SEHNR and CDR2 FQNEAQ (reference sequence). The CDR3 loop spans 15 amino acids. Trimming pared 5 bases from V and 1 base from J, leaving 11 bases between. CDR3 bases: TGTGCCAGCAGCCCCCGGAGGGAGAACACCGGGGAGCTGTTTTTT. Encoded protein: CASSPRRENTGELFF.

This clonotype was seen many times. The chain carries TRBV2 and TRBJ2-1, with D tentatively TRBD1 (6 bases). Germline loops: CDR1 SNHLY, CDR2 FYNNEI. The length of the CDR3 is 15 residues. The V and J ends lost 8 bases and 5 bases respectively, with 19 bases between them. The CDR3 reads CASGRTESGDNEQFF. CDR3 coding DNA: TGTGCCAGCGGACGGACAGAGTCAGGTGACAATGAGCAGTTCTTC.

This clonotype was seen repeatedly, ten times or more. The rearrangement joins TRBV7-9 to TRBJ2-7; D remains ambiguous. Germline V gene lookup returns CDR1 SEHNR and CDR2 FQNEAQ (reference sequence). Trimming shortened V by 0 bases and J by 4 bases, and 10 bases separated the two germline ends. The CDR3 is made up of 14 amino acids. DNA for the CDR3: TGTGCCAGCAGCTTAGCGTACGTGCCATACGAGCAGTACTTC. The encoded protein is CASSLAYVPYEQYF.

This clonotype was recorded a few times. The rearrangement links TRBV5-5 to TRBJ2-5; TRBD1 or TRBD2 may be the D gene (6 bases each). V lost 4 bases and J lost 3, with 16 bases in between. The CDR3 length is 15 residues. Germline-derived CDR1 and CDR2 are SGHKS and YYEKEE (reference sequence). CDR3 amino acids: CASSPGGRTEETQYF. The CDR3 DNA follows: TGTGCCAGCAGCCCCGGGGGCAGAACCGAAGAGACCCAGTACTTC.

There are many counts of this clonotype. The chain combines TRBV2 with TRBJ2-7; D unclear. The germline CDR1 and CDR2 sequences are SNHLY and FYNNEI. The CDR3 spans 15 residues. V was clipped by 1 base and J by 3 bases, with 13 bases between them. CDR3 in amino acids: CASSEESGRFYEQYF. For the CDR3, the DNA is TGTGCCAGCAGTGAAGAGAGTGGCAGGTTCTACGAGCAGTACTTC.

This clonotype has ten or more counts. The rearrangement joins TRBV20-1 to TRBJ2-7, with a tentative D call TRBD1 (5 bases). This CDR3 is built from 12 residues. CDR1 and CDR2 from the germline V gene are DFQATT and SNEGSKA (reference sequence). V was cut by 6 bases and J by 0 bases, with 9 bases left in between. The CDR3 loop reads CSAGQISYEQYF. In DNA form, the CDR3 reads TGCAGTGCAGGACAAATCTCCTACGAGCAGTACTTC.

This clonotype was recorded at least ten times. This sequence joins TRBV2 and TRBJ1-1; no definite D call. In germline, CDR1 is SNHLY, CDR2 FYNNEI. The V and J ends lost 8 bases and 5 bases respectively, with 9 bases between them. CDR3 length: 11 residues. The CDR3 is CASLGRTEAFF. The CDR3, as DNA: TGTGCCAGCCTCGGGAGGACTGAAGCTTTCTTT.

This clonotype turned up a few times. The gene calls are TRBV24-1 and TRBJ1-4; perhaps TRBD1 as D (5 bases). This CDR3 comprises 16 residues. Germline V gene data show CDR1 as KGHDR and CDR2 as SFDVKD. V was clipped by 4 bases and J by 5 bases, with 16 bases between them. CDR3 residues: CATSEQGTNYNEKLFF. DNA for the CDR3: TGTGCCACCAGTGAACAAGGGACTAACTACAATGAAAAACTGTTTTTT.

The J gene is TRBJ2-7, the V gene TRBV14, with 7 bases lining up with TRBD2. Germline V gene data show CDR1 as SGHDN and CDR2 as FVKESK. V shed 3 bases and J 2 bases; nucleotides not matched to a gene: 16. This CDR3 has 18 amino acids. This chain's CDR3 is CASSHETSSQANTYEQYF. Here the CDR3 DNA reads TGTGCCAGCAGCCACGAGACTAGCTCACAGGCGAATACCTACGAGCAGTACTTC.

The chain uses TRBV6-2 or TRBV6-3 and TRBJ1-5; the D is unclear. V dropped 0 bases and J dropped 1 base, with 16 bases sitting between them. The CDR3 is 18 residues long. CDR1 and CDR2 from the germline V gene are MNHEY and SVGEGT. The chain's CDR3 is CASSYSWLGGYSNQPQHF. DNA of the CDR3: TGTGCCAGCAGTTACTCCTGGTTGGGAGGATACAGCAATCAGCCCCAGCATTTT.

This clonotype occurred a few times. The V call is TRBV29-1, the J call TRBJ2-1; D may be TRBD1 (6 bases). V lost 5 bases and J lost 5, with 16 bases in between. The CDR3 runs 14 residues. The germline CDR1 and CDR2 sequences are SQVTM and ANQGSEA. Here the CDR3 reads CSVTGTRMDNEQFF. The CDR3 region has the DNA TGCAGCGTTACCGGGACACGGATGGACAATGAGCAGTTCTTC.

This clonotype was recorded many times. V and J are TRBV11-3 and TRBJ1-1; D remains unclear. Germline CDR1 and CDR2: SGHNT and YENEEA. Deletions cut 5 bases from V and 1 base from J, with 8 bases between. This CDR3 is 13 amino acids long. CDR3 coding DNA: TGTGCCAGCAGCATGAGCGGGAACACTGAAGCTTTCTTT. Encoded protein: CASSMSGNTEAFF.

This clonotype occurred many times. The gene calls are TRBV4-3 and TRBJ2-6; D remains ambiguous. Trimming shortened V by 0 bases and J by 4 bases, and 4 bases separated the two germline ends. CDR3 length: 14 residues. Germline CDR1 is LGHNA and CDR2 is YSLEER. In DNA, the CDR3 is TGCGCCAGCAGCCAAGAAACGGGGGCCAACGTCCTGACTTTC. It specifies CASSQETGANVLTF.

This clonotype occurred many times. The chain carries TRBV6-2 or TRBV6-3 and TRBJ2-7; D gene ambiguous. Trimming shortened V by 4 bases and J by 0 bases, and 10 bases separated the two germline ends. Germline values: CDR1 MNHEY, CDR2 SVGEGT. The CDR3 has 14 residues. The DNA of the CDR3 is TGTGCCAGCAGTTCTTGGACCAACTCCTACGAGCAGTACTTC. Amino acid sequence: CASSSWTNSYEQYF.